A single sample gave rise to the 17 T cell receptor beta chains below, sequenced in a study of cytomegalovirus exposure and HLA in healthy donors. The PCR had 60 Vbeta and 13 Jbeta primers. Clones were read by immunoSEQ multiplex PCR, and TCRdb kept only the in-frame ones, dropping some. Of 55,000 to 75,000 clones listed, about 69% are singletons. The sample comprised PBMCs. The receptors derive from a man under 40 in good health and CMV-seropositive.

This CDR3 reads CASSLGSRPQHF. CDR3 DNA sequence: TGTGCCAGCAGCTTAGGGAGCAGGCCCCAGCATTTT. This sequence joins TRBV7-2 and TRBJ1-5; unclear D gene. The CDR3 has 12 residues. CDR1 and CDR2 from the germline V gene are SGHTA and FQGNSA. The V and J ends lost 1 base and 9 bases respectively, with 7 bases between them.

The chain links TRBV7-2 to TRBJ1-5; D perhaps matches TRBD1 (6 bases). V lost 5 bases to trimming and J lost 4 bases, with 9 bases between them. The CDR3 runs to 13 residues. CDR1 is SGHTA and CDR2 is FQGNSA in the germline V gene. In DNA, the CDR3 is TGTGCCAGCAGCCCCGACAGGAATCAGCCCCAGCATTTT. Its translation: CASSPDRNQPQHF.

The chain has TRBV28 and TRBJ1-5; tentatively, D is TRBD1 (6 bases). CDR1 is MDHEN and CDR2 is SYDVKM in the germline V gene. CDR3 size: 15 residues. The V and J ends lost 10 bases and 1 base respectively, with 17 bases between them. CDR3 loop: CATFHRTDSNQPQHF. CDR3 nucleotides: TGTGCCACCTTTCACCGGACAGACAGCAATCAGCCCCAGCATTTT.

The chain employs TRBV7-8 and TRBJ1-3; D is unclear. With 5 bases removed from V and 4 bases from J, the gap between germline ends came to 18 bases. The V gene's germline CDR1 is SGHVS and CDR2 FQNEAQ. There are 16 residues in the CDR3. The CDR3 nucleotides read TGTGCCAGCAGCCCACGGGGTAGGGTGGGAGGAAACACCATATATTTT. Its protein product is CASSPRGRVGGNTIYF.

The CDR3 DNA follows: TGTGCCAGTACCAGGACAGGTAATCAGCCCCAGCATTTT. Its protein product is CASTRTGNQPQHF. The chain has TRBV19 and TRBJ1-5; 7 bases are a match to TRBD1. V trimming: 7 bases; J trimming: 4 bases; junction bases outside the gene matches: 4. The CDR3 spans 13 residues. Germline assignment: CDR1 LNHDA and CDR2 SQIVND (reference sequence).

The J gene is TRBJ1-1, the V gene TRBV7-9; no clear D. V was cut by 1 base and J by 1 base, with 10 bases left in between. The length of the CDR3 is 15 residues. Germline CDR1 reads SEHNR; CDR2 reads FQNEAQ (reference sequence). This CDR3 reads CASSLVEFRNTEAFF. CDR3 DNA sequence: TGTGCCAGCAGCTTAGTGGAGTTCCGGAACACTGAAGCTTTCTTT.

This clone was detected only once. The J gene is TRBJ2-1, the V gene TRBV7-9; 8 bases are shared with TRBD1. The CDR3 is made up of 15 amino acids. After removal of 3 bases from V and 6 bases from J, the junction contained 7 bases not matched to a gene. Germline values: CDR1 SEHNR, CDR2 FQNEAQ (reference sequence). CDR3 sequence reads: CASSFGTGIANEQFF. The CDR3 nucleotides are TGTGCCAGCAGCTTTGGGACAGGTATTGCCAATGAGCAGTTCTTC.

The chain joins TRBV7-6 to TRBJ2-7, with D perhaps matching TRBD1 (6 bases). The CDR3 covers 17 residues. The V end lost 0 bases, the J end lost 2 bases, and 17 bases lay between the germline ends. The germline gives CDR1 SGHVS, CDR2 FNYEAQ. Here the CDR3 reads CASSLAREGELAYEQYF. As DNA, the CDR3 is TGTGCCAGCAGCTTAGCGCGTGAGGGGGAGCTGGCCTACGAGCAGTACTTC.

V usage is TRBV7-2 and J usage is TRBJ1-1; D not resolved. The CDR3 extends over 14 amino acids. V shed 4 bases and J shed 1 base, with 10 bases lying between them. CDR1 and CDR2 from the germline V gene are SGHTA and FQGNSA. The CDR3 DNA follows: TGTGCCAGCAGCTCACAGACCAGGAACACTGAAGCTTTCTTT. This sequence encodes CASSSQTRNTEAFF. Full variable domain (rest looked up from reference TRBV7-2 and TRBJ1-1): GAGVSQSPSNKVTEKGKDVELRCDPISGHTALYWYRQSLGQGLEFLIYFQGNSAPDKSGLPSDRFSAERTGGSVSTLTIQRTQQEDSAVYLCASSSQTRNTEAFFGQGTRLTVV.

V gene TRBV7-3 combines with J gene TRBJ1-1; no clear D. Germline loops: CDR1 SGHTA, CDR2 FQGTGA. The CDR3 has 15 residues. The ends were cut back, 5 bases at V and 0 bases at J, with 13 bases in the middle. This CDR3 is CASSLAGGVNTEAFF. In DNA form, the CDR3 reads TGTGCCAGCAGCCTCGCCGGCGGAGTGAACACTGAAGCTTTCTTT. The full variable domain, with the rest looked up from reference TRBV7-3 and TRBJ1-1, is GAGVSQTPSNKVTEKGKYVELRCDPISGHTALYWYRQSLGQGPEFLIYFQGTGAADDSGLPNDRFFAVRPEGSVSTLKIQRTERGDSAVYLCASSLAGGVNTEAFFGQGTRLTVV.

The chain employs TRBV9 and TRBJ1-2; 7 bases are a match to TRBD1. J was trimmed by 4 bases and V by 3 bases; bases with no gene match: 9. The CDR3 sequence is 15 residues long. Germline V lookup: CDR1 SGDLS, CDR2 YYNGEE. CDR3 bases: TGTGCCAGCAGCGGGACAGGCGATAGAGGCTATGGCTACACCTTC. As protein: CASSGTGDRGYGYTF.

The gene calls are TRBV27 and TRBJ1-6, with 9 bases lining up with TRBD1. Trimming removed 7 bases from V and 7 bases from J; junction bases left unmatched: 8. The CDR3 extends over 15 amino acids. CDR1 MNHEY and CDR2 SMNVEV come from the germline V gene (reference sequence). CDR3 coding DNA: TGTGCCAGCACGGGGACAGGGAAAGGGAATTCACCCCTCCACTTT. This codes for CASTGTGKGNSPLHF.

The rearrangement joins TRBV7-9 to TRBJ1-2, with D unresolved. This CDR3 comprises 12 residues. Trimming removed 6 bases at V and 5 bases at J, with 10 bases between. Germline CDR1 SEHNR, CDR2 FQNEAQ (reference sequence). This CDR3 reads CASRGSGYGYTF. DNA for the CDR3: TGTGCCAGCAGGGGATCGGGGTATGGCTACACCTTC.

CDR3 loop: CASSEFRGRKYEQYF. In DNA form, the CDR3 reads TGTGCCAGCAGTGAATTCCGCGGCAGAAAATACGAGCAGTACTTC. The chain links TRBV6-1 to TRBJ2-7; D is unresolved. The CDR3 contains 15 residues. Trimming stripped 2 bases from V and 4 bases from J, with 15 bases between. Germline V CDR1 and CDR2: MNHNS, SASEGT.

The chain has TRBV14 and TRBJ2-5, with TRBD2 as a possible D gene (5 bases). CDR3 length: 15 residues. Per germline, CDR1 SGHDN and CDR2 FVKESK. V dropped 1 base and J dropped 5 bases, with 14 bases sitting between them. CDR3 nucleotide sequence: TGTGCCAGCAGCCAAGGGCAGGTCCCGGGGGAGACCCAGTACTTC. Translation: CASSQGQVPGETQYF.

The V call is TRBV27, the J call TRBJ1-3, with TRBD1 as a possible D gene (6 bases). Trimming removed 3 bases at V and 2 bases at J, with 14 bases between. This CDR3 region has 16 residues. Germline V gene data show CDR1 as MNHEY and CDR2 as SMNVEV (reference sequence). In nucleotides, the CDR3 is TGTGCCAGCAGTTTGGGGGGGCCGGCGACTGGAAACACCATATATTTT. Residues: CASSLGGPATGNTIYF.

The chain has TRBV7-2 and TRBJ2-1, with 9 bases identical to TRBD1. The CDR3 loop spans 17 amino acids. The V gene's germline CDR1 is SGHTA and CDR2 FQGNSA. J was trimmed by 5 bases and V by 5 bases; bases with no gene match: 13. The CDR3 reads CASSPKGDRDSDNEQFF. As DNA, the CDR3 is TGTGCCAGCAGCCCCAAGGGGGACAGGGATTCTGACAATGAGCAGTTCTTC.